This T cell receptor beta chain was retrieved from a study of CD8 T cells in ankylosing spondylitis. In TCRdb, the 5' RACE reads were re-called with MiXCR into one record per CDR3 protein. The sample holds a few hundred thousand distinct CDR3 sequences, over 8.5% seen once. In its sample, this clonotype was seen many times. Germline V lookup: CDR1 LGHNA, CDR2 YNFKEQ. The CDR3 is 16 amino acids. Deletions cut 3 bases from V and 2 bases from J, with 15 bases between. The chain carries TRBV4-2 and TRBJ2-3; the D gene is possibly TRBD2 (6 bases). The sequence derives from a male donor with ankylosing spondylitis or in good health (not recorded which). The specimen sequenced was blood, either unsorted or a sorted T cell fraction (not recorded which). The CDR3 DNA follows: TGTGCCAGCAGCCAGGGGCGGGACTCGTTCACAGATACGCAGTATTTT. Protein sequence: CASSQGRDSFTDTQYF.